Below are 7 T cell receptor beta chains sequenced from a single sample in a study of type 1 and type 2 diabetes patients. PCR was run on genomic DNA. A primer set of 30 forward and 13 reverse primers amplified the CDR3. One entry per CDR3 protein, called by TCRdb with MiXCR from the multiplex PCR reads. Among fewer than 300,000 distinct CDR3 sequences listed, roughly 50% were seen once. The sequenced sample was peripheral blood mononuclear cells (PBMCs). These TCRs come from a man aged 18 to 29 with type 2 diabetes.

The gene calls are TRBV27 and TRBJ2-1, with TRBD2 identical over 7 bases. The germline V gene has CDR1 MNHEY and CDR2 SMNVEV (reference sequence). This CDR3 region has 15 residues. The V gene end was trimmed by 6 bases and the J gene end by 2 bases; junction bases not matched to a gene: 7. Here the CDR3 reads CASRPPSGPYNEQFF. The CDR3 DNA follows: TGTGCCAGCAGACCACCTAGCGGCCCCTACAATGAGCAGTTCTTC.

This chain connects TRBV2 to TRBJ2-1; unclear D gene. V shed 7 bases and J shed 3 bases, with 10 bases lying between them. Per germline, CDR1 SNHLY and CDR2 FYNNEI. The CDR3 is made up of 13 amino acids. In DNA, the CDR3 is TGTGCCAGCAAAGCAGATATCTACAATGAGCAGTTCTTC. It yields the protein CASKADIYNEQFF.

This clonotype appeared a few times. The genes are TRBV7-8 and TRBJ1-4; 7 bases agree with TRBD1. Germline values: CDR1 SGHVS, CDR2 FQNEAQ. The CDR3 spans 15 residues. After removal of 2 bases from V and 3 bases from J, the junction contained 3 bases not matched to a gene. CDR3 loop: CASSLPGQANEKLFF. CDR3 nucleotides: TGTGCCAGCAGCTTACCCGGACAGGCTAATGAAAAACTGTTTTTT.

The chain links TRBV6-1 to TRBJ2-2; D might be TRBD2 (6 bases). V was pared by 2 bases and J by 5 bases, with 12 bases between. Germline CDR1 reads MNHNS; CDR2 reads SASEGT. The CDR3 totals 15 residues. The CDR3 nucleotides read TGTGCCAGCAGTGAAAACCAGGGAGGTACCGGGGAGCTGTTTTTT. Translated: CASSENQGGTGELFF.

This clonotype occurred a few times. The chain recombines TRBV27 with TRBJ1-1; tentatively, D is TRBD1 (5 bases). The germline gives CDR1 MNHEY, CDR2 SMNVEV (reference sequence). The CDR3 totals 14 residues. Trimming shortened V by 7 bases and J by 0 bases, and 12 bases separated the two germline ends. This CDR3 is CASNVRGMNTEAFF. DNA of the CDR3: TGTGCCAGCAACGTGAGGGGCATGAACACTGAAGCTTTCTTT.

The V call is TRBV19, the J call TRBJ2-7, with 7 positions matching TRBD2. The CDR3 contains 12 residues. Losses at the gene ends were 7 bases for V and 7 bases for J; bases not matched to a gene: 7. Per germline, CDR1 LNHDA and CDR2 SQIVND (reference sequence). CDR3 bases: TGTGCCAGTATGGGACTATCGGGTGAGCAGTACTTC. As protein: CASMGLSGEQYF.

This clonotype was seen only a few times. The V gene is TRBV7-3, the J gene TRBJ1-2; unclear D gene. The CDR3 totals 13 residues. Germline V lookup: CDR1 SGHTA, CDR2 FQGTGA. V dropped 2 bases and J dropped 4 bases, with 8 bases sitting between them. CDR3 protein: CASSLEGRYGYTF. The DNA of the CDR3 is TGTGCCAGCAGCTTAGAAGGCCGCTATGGCTACACCTTC.